Following are 21 T cell receptor beta chains from one sample sequenced in a study of T-cell memory formation after mild COVID-19. TCRdb used MiXCR to reprocess the 5' RACE reads, holding one entry per CDR3 protein. The sample yields 120,000 to 150,000 distinct CDR3 sequences, 5.5% to 7% seen once. Sequencing was done on a sample of PBMCs or a T cell subset sorted from them (not recorded which). These receptors were obtained from an adult woman who had mild COVID-19 (a few samples of this study predate the infection). Cell type and time point are not known.

This clonotype was picked up many times. The rearrangement links TRBV4-3 to TRBJ1-5; TRBD1 is a possible D gene (5 bases). Germline-derived CDR1 and CDR2 are LGHNA and YSLEER. The V gene lost 1 base and the J gene lost 7 bases, with 11 bases spanning the gap. The CDR3 totals 14 residues. The CDR3 bases are TGCGCCAGCAGCCAAGCTATGGGGGGACAGCCCCAGCATTTT. It translates to CASSQAMGGQPQHF.

This clonotype was counted ten times or more. CDR3 loop: CASSLNIRGDSTDTQYF. DNA for the CDR3: TGCGCCAGCAGCTTGAATATTCGTGGCGATTCCACAGATACGCAGTATTTT. The rearrangement links TRBV5-1 to TRBJ2-3; unclear D gene. Trimming took off 1 base at V and 2 bases at J, with 17 bases between the two ends. Germline-derived CDR1 and CDR2 are SGHRS and YFSETQ. The CDR3 totals 17 residues.

This rearrangement joins TRBV5-1 to TRBJ1-4; 11 bases map to TRBD1. V trimming: 3 bases; J trimming: 5 bases; junction bases outside the gene matches: 6. The CDR3 has 16 amino acids. Germline-derived CDR1 and CDR2 are SGHRS and YFSETQ. This CDR3 is CASSSGQGAGNEKLFF. As DNA, the CDR3 is TGCGCCAGCAGCTCTGGACAGGGGGCAGGGAATGAAAAACTGTTTTTT. The whole variable domain, filled in from reference TRBV5-1 and TRBJ1-4, reads KAGVTQTPRYLIKTRGQQVTLSCSPISGHRSVSWYQQTPGQGLQFLFEYFSETQRNKGNFPGRFSGRQFSNSRSEMNVSTLELGDSALYLCASSSGQGAGNEKLFFGSGTQLSVL.

The table lists this clonotype with many counts. The V call is TRBV6-2 or TRBV6-3, the J call TRBJ1-5; no reliable D call. The V end was cut by 6 bases, the J end by 4 bases, with 7 bases between. The CDR3 extends over 12 amino acids. Per the germline V gene, CDR1 is MNHEY and CDR2 is SVGEGT. The DNA for the CDR3 is TGTGCCAGCAGATTAGGGAATCAGCCCCAGCATTTT. This translates into CASRLGNQPQHF.

This clonotype came up many times. The J gene is TRBJ1-2, the V gene TRBV12-3 or TRBV12-4, with D perhaps TRBD1 (6 bases). The CDR3 totals 12 residues. With 4 bases removed from V and 10 bases from J, the gap between germline ends came to 13 bases. The CDR3 sequence: CASSYSTGPYTF. CDR3 nucleotides: TGTGCCAGCAGTTATTCAACAGGGCCCTACACCTTC.

This clonotype was observed at least ten times. V gene TRBV10-3 combines with J gene TRBJ2-7; no clear D. Trimming took off 11 bases at V and 1 base at J, with 12 bases between the two ends. Per the germline V gene, CDR1 is ENHRY and CDR2 is SYGVKD. The length of the CDR3 is 12 residues. The CDR3 spells CAGGGVSYEQYF. DNA for the CDR3: TGTGCCGGTGGCGGAGTTTCCTACGAGCAGTACTTC.

This clonotype has ten or more counts. The rearrangement joins TRBV21-1 to TRBJ2-7; the D call of TRBD1 is as the table states it, not checked on the DNA. TRBV21-1 is flagged as a pseudogene. The CDR3 spans 18 residues. The CDR3 protein is CASSKRGEGTGTTYEQYF. DNA for the CDR3: TGTGCCAGCAGCAAAAGGGGTGAAGGAACAGGAACCACCTACGAGCAGTACTTC.

This clonotype was counted many times. This rearrangement joins TRBV7-2 to TRBJ2-1; 12 positions agree with TRBD2. J gave up 3 bases and V 6 bases, and 3 bases lay outside the gene matches. Germline CDR1 and CDR2: SGHTA and FQGNSA. The CDR3 contains 15 residues. The CDR3 DNA reads TGTGCCAGCAGTCAACTAGCGGGGGGCTACAATGAGCAGTTCTTC. The encoded protein is CASSQLAGGYNEQFF. Looking up the rest from reference TRBV7-2 and TRBJ2-1 gives the full variable domain: GAGVSQSPSNKVTEKGKDVELRCDPISGHTALYWYRQSLGQGLEFLIYFQGNSAPDKSGLPSDRFSAERTGGSVSTLTIQRTQQEDSAVYLCASSQLAGGYNEQFFGPGTRLTVL.

This clonotype occurred many times. The CDR3 DNA sequence: TGTGCCAGCAGCCCTCAAGGGGATACGCAGTATTTT. Amino acid sequence: CASSPQGDTQYF. V and J are TRBV7-9 and TRBJ2-3; D gene unclear. The V end lost 5 bases, the J end lost 6 bases, and 9 bases lay between the germline ends. The germline gives CDR1 SEHNR, CDR2 FQNEAQ (reference sequence). The CDR3 sequence is 12 residues long.

This clonotype was seen a few times. The genes are TRBV24-1 and TRBJ2-1; 12 nucleotides align to TRBD1. Germline CDR1 is KGHDR and CDR2 is SFDVKD. V lost 3 bases and J lost 7; bases outside the gene matches: 9. The CDR3 runs to 17 residues. The CDR3 nucleotides are TGTGCCACCAGTGATAACCTTGGGACAGGGGGCGCAAATGAGCAGTTCTTC. Its protein is CATSDNLGTGGANEQFF.

This clonotype was counted ten times or more. The chain couples TRBV7-2 to TRBJ2-3, with D maybe TRBD1 (6 bases). CDR3 length equals 12 residues. Germline lookup yields CDR1 SGHTA and CDR2 FQGNSA. V was shortened by 6 bases and J by 9 bases, with 13 bases between the two germline ends. CDR3 nucleotides: TGTGCCAGCAGGTGGGGACAAGCAACGCAGTATTTT. It encodes CASRWGQATQYF. Combining the CDR3 with reference TRBV7-2 and TRBJ2-3 gives the whole variable domain GAGVSQSPSNKVTEKGKDVELRCDPISGHTALYWYRQSLGQGLEFLIYFQGNSAPDKSGLPSDRFSAERTGGSVSTLTIQRTQQEDSAVYLCASRWGQATQYFGPGTRLTVL.

The chain uses TRBV4-3 and TRBJ2-1, with TRBD2 matching 11 bases. Germline values: CDR1 LGHNA, CDR2 YSLEER. This CDR3 spans 18 amino acids. J was trimmed by 8 bases and V by 0 bases; bases with no gene match: 12. DNA of the CDR3: TGCGCCAGCAGCCAAGATGTCGGGACTAGCGGCCGAAGGGATGAGCAGTTCTTC. Translation: CASSQDVGTSGRRDEQFF.

This chain uses TRBV5-1 with TRBJ2-1; 8 bases are a match to TRBD2. The CDR3 length is 16 residues. CDR1 and CDR2 from the germline V gene are SGHRS and YFSETQ. Germline trimming cut 2 bases from V and 5 bases from J; bases unmatched to any gene: 9. The CDR3 region has the DNA TGCGCCAGCAGCTTCGGACGGGGGGGCGTCGACAATGAGCAGTTCTTC. Translation: CASSFGRGGVDNEQFF.

This clonotype appeared many times. The rearrangement uses TRBV4-1 and TRBJ1-1, with D hard to call. The CDR3 has 13 residues. Germline V gene lookup returns CDR1 MGHRA and CDR2 YSYEKL. The ends were cut back, 0 bases at V and 10 bases at J, with 12 bases in the middle. The CDR3 here is CASSQDLLTVAFF. DNA of the CDR3: TGCGCCAGCAGCCAAGACCTTCTTACGGTAGCTTTCTTT.

This clonotype has only a few counts. The gene calls are TRBV10-3 and TRBJ2-5; D perhaps matches TRBD2 (6 bases). The germline V gene encodes CDR1 ENHRY and CDR2 SYGVKD. This CDR3 spans 15 amino acids. V gave up 3 bases and J gave up 5 bases, with 16 bases separating them. The CDR3 sequence is CAISDRPAGRETQYF. The CDR3 DNA reads as TGTGCCATCAGTGACAGACCAGCAGGGAGGGAGACCCAGTACTTC.

The chain recombines TRBV12-3 or TRBV12-4 with TRBJ2-4; 10 nucleotides line up with TRBD1. The CDR3 contains 16 residues. After removal of 1 base from V and 4 bases from J, the junction contained 4 bases not matched to a gene. In nucleotides, the CDR3 is TGTGCCAGCAGTTTAGGGGGGACAGGGGTAAAAAACATTCAGTACTTC. Protein product: CASSLGGTGVKNIQYF.

J is TRBJ1-1 and V is TRBV7-9, with 9 bases matching TRBD1. The CDR3 spans 20 residues. The V and J ends lost 4 bases and 6 bases, in that order; junction bases with no gene match: 24. Germline V lookup: CDR1 SEHNR, CDR2 FQNEAQ (reference sequence). CDR3 sequence (DNA): TGTGCCAGCAGCTCCCTCCGGGACAGGGCACGTGTGGTGTTTCTCGCTGAAGCTTTCTTT. Amino acids: CASSSLRDRARVVFLAEAFF. The full variable domain, with the rest looked up from reference TRBV7-9 and TRBJ1-1, is DTGVSQNPRHKITKRGQNVTFRCDPISEHNRLYWYRQTLGQGPEFLTYFQNEAQLEKSRLLSDRFSAERPKGSFSTLEIQRTEQGDSAMYLCASSSLRDRARVVFLAEAFFGQGTRLTVV.

This clonotype was detected many times. The V gene is TRBV7-2, the J gene TRBJ2-5, with D unresolved. V lost 5 bases and J lost 4, with 11 bases in between. Germline CDR1 reads SGHTA; CDR2 reads FQGNSA. This CDR3 has 13 residues. CDR3 DNA sequence: TGTGCCAGCAGCAATCTAGAGAGAGAGACCCAGTACTTC. This sequence encodes CASSNLERETQYF.

This clonotype was seen at least ten times. V is TRBV4-1 and J is TRBJ1-5; 8 bases agree with TRBD1. The CDR3 loop spans 15 amino acids. The junction had 5 bases not matched to a gene; V was cut back by 1 base and J by 6 bases. In germline, CDR1 is MGHRA, CDR2 YSYEKL. CDR3 DNA sequence: TGCGCCAGCAGCCAAGCAGGACAGGGAGGTCAGCCCCAGCATTTT. Its protein product is CASSQAGQGGQPQHF.

There are a few counts of this clonotype. The chain recombines TRBV7-2 with TRBJ2-6; 9 bases fit TRBD1. In germline, CDR1 is SGHTA, CDR2 FQGNSA. With 5 bases clipped from V and 2 bases from J, the junction kept 10 bases outside the gene matches. The CDR3 length is 18 residues. The CDR3 DNA is TGTGCCAGCAGCGCGGGACAGGGATTTGTGCCTGGGGCCAACGTCCTGACTTTC. This encodes CASSAGQGFVPGANVLTF. Looking up the rest from reference TRBV7-2 and TRBJ2-6 gives the full variable domain: GAGVSQSPSNKVTEKGKDVELRCDPISGHTALYWYRQSLGQGLEFLIYFQGNSAPDKSGLPSDRFSAERTGGSVSTLTIQRTQQEDSAVYLCASSAGQGFVPGANVLTFGAGSRLTVL.

The chain combines TRBV6-2 or TRBV6-3 with TRBJ2-1; D may be TRBD2 (7 bases). This CDR3 is built from 16 residues. V was pared by 6 bases and J by 5 bases, with 20 bases between. Germline CDR1 reads MNHEY; CDR2 reads SVGEGT. CDR3 amino acids: CASRYLAEGGHNEQFF. The CDR3 DNA follows: TGTGCCAGCAGATACCTAGCGGAGGGGGGGCACAATGAGCAGTTCTTC.